A single sample gave rise to the 16 T cell receptor beta chains below, sequenced in a study of identifying expanded T cells in peripheral blood. Measured with immunoSEQ multiplex PCR; TCRdb has only the in-frame clones, and not every one. The sample records approximately 75,000 clones, roughly 90% being singletons. The specimen sequenced was blood. The receptors come from a person between 18 and 75 years old in good health.

In this sample, this clone turned up once. The chain uses TRBV6-5 and TRBJ2-5, with D possibly matching TRBD2 (6 bases). The length of the CDR3 is 16 residues. Trimming stripped 0 bases from V and 6 bases from J, with 17 bases between. Germline loops: CDR1 MNHEY, CDR2 SVGAGI. Here the CDR3 reads CASSYSIQRAAQTQYF. As DNA, the CDR3 is TGTGCCAGCAGTTACTCGATCCAGCGGGCGGCGCAGACCCAGTACTTC.

The chain combines TRBV5-6 with TRBJ1-1, with no clear D. This CDR3 has 16 residues. Germline loops: CDR1 SGHDT, CDR2 YYEEEE. Trimming shortened V by 0 bases and J by 0 bases, and 12 bases separated the two germline ends. The CDR3 loop is CASSLGDTEMNTEAFF. The CDR3 bases are TGTGCCAGCAGCTTGGGAGATACGGAGATGAACACTGAAGCTTTCTTT.

The chain is built from TRBV30 and TRBJ1-1, with D uncertain. Trimming shortened V by 1 base and J by 11 bases, and 8 bases separated the two germline ends. Germline CDR1 and CDR2: GTSNPN and SVGIG (reference sequence). This CDR3 region has 10 residues. CDR3 DNA: TGTGCCTGGAGTGGGACTAAGGCTTTCTTT. Residues: CAWSGTKAFF. The full variable domain, with the rest looked up from reference TRBV30 and TRBJ1-1, is SQTIHQWPATLVQPVGSPLSLECTVEGTSNPNLYWYRQAAGRGLQLLFYSVGIGQISSEVPQNLSASRPQDRQFILSSKKLLLSDSGFYLCAWSGTKAFFGQGTRLTVV.

This rearrangement joins TRBV28 to TRBJ1-5; D is possibly TRBD1 (6 bases). The V and J ends lost 8 bases and 3 bases respectively, with 20 bases between them. Germline V gene data show CDR1 as MDHEN and CDR2 as SYDVKM. The length of the CDR3 is 16 residues. CDR3 loop: CASRWQGFPFNQPQHF. In DNA form, the CDR3 reads TGTGCCAGCCGATGGCAGGGGTTCCCCTTCAATCAGCCCCAGCATTTT. The full variable domain, completed using reference TRBV28 and TRBJ1-5, is DVKVTQSSRYLVKRTGEKVFLECVQDMDHENMFWYRQDPGLGLRLIYFSYDVKMKEKGDIPEGYSVSREKKERFSLILESASTNQTSMYLCASRWQGFPFNQPQHFGDGTRLSIL.

The chain has TRBV7-3 and TRBJ1-1; no clear D. Germline CDR1 is SGHTA and CDR2 is FQGTGA. This CDR3 spans 13 amino acids. Trimming cost V 5 bases and J 0 bases, with 7 bases left between them. In DNA form, the CDR3 reads TGTGCCAGCAGCGCCCAGGTGAACACTGAAGCTTTCTTT. Translating it yields CASSAQVNTEAFF.

The chain has TRBV5-1 and TRBJ1-1, with TRBD1 identical over 8 bases. Trimming removed 1 base from V and 0 bases from J; junction bases left unmatched: 5. The germline CDR1 and CDR2 sequences are SGHRS and YFSETQ. The CDR3 has 16 amino acids. The DNA for the CDR3 is TGCGCCAGCAGCTTGCAGGGGGCCGCTATGAACACTGAAGCTTTCTTT. Translating gives CASSLQGAAMNTEAFF.

The chain carries TRBV7-2 and TRBJ1-5; D call uncertain. CDR1 is SGHTA and CDR2 is FQGNSA in the germline V gene. The CDR3 has 16 residues. Trimming took 5 bases from V and 2 from J, leaving 16 bases between them. CDR3 sequence (DNA): TGTGCCAGCAGCCCCTGGACTGGAGGCGGCAATCAGCCCCAGCATTTT. It encodes CASSPWTGGGNQPQHF.

This chain uses TRBV7-2 with TRBJ2-5, with D tentatively TRBD2 (7 bases). The V gene's germline CDR1 is SGHTA and CDR2 FQGNSA. Trimming took off 5 bases at V and 4 bases at J, with 14 bases between the two ends. The CDR3 consists of 14 residues. CDR3 sequence reads: CASSPDAGAETQYF. The CDR3 bases are TGTGCCAGCAGCCCGGACGCGGGGGCAGAGACCCAGTACTTC.

The chain joins TRBV18 to TRBJ2-5; D call uncertain. From germline, CDR1 is KGHSH and CDR2 LQKENI. Between the trimmed V and J ends, which lost 5 bases and 8 bases, there was a span of 24 bases. CDR3 length: 16 residues. Here the CDR3 DNA reads TGTGCCAGCTCAGGCAGCGAGGCACGACTTTTGGACACCCAGTACTTC. This encodes CASSGSEARLLDTQYF. The complete variable domain, with remaining parts taken from reference TRBV18 and TRBJ2-5, reads NAGVMQNPRHLVRRRGQEARLRCSPMKGHSHVYWYRQLPEEGLKFMVYLQKENIIDESGMPKERFSAEFPKEGPSILRIQQVVRGDSAAYFCASSGSEARLLDTQYFGPGTRLLVL.

This chain joins TRBV4-1 and TRBJ2-1, with 10 nucleotides matching TRBD2. The J segment lost 8 bases and the V segment lost 4 bases, leaving 5 bases of the junction unmatched. This CDR3 has 14 amino acids. The germline V gene encodes CDR1 MGHRA and CDR2 YSYEKL. CDR3 protein: CASSPSGRVYEQFF. Written as DNA, the CDR3 is TGCGCCAGCAGCCCTAGCGGGAGAGTCTATGAGCAGTTCTTC.

This clone is a singleton in its sample. This chain connects TRBV7-2 to TRBJ1-4; D uncertain. V was clipped by 1 base and J by 8 bases, with 17 bases between them. The CDR3 totals 16 residues. Germline CDR1 and CDR2: SGHTA and FQGNSA. The CDR3 bases are TGTGCCAGCAGCTTAGGTCACGCGCAAACCAACGAAAAACTGTTTTTT. Amino acids: CASSLGHAQTNEKLFF.

This clone was observed a few times. The chain carries TRBV9 and TRBJ2-1; D is undetermined. This CDR3 has 12 residues. Trimming removed 0 bases from V and 10 bases from J, with 8 bases in between. Germline CDR1 SGDLS, CDR2 YYNGEE. The CDR3 sequence is CASSVVSGEQFF. For the CDR3, the DNA is TGTGCCAGCAGCGTAGTGTCAGGAGAGCAGTTCTTC.

This clone was detected only once. V is TRBV7-2 and J is TRBJ1-5; possible D gene TRBD1, 5 bases. The germline V and J ends were trimmed by 4 bases and 5 bases, with 9 bases remaining between them. This CDR3 has 13 residues. Germline CDR1 reads SGHTA; CDR2 reads FQGNSA. CDR3 DNA sequence: TGTGCCAGCAGCTCGAACAGGTATCAGCCCCAGCATTTT. Protein product: CASSSNRYQPQHF.

This clone has only one observation. The chain couples TRBV5-8 to TRBJ1-1, with D unresolved. The germline CDR1 and CDR2 sequences are SGHTS and YDEGEE. This CDR3 comprises 11 residues. V gave up 4 bases and J gave up 10 bases, with 11 bases separating them. The CDR3 loop is CASSLVSGAFF. In DNA, the CDR3 is TGTGCCAGCAGCCTGGTATCTGGAGCTTTCTTT.

This clone occurred a few times. The rearrangement joins TRBV10-2 to TRBJ1-1, with D hard to call. This CDR3 contains 14 residues. The germline V gene has CDR1 WSHSY and CDR2 SAAADI. V lost 3 bases, J lost 2 bases, and 10 bases lay in between. The CDR3 sequence is CASSEPVSNTEAFF. The CDR3 nucleotides are TGCGCCAGCAGTGAACCAGTCTCTAACACTGAAGCTTTCTTT.

The chain joins TRBV30 to TRBJ1-5; D is ambiguous. The germline V gene has CDR1 GTSNPN and CDR2 SVGIG (reference sequence). The CDR3 contains 13 residues. V was pared by 4 bases and J by 5 bases, with 12 bases between. CDR3 region: CAWTWRRDQPQHF. CDR3 in DNA: TGTGCCTGGACGTGGCGTCGCGATCAGCCCCAGCATTTT. The full variable domain, completed using reference TRBV30 and TRBJ1-5, is SQTIHQWPATLVQPVGSPLSLECTVEGTSNPNLYWYRQAAGRGLQLLFYSVGIGQISSEVPQNLSASRPQDRQFILSSKKLLLSDSGFYLCAWTWRRDQPQHFGDGTRLSIL.